The sequence of this T cell receptor (beta chain) was determined in a study of cytomegalovirus exposure and HLA in healthy donors. Findings and limits, study-wide: Presence/absence analyses rested on an assumption that sequencing depth was roughly uniform across donors.

Concerning this clone: Its antigen is not identified.

With 60 Vbeta and 13 Jbeta primers, the PCR was carried out. Generated by immunoSEQ multiplex PCR, the TCRdb table keeps only in-frame clones and is missing some. The sample yields some 200,000 clones, approximately 80% seen once. CDR1 is MNHNY and CDR2 is SVGAGI in the germline V gene (reference sequence). This CDR3 spans 15 amino acids. With V trimmed by 6 bases and J by 3 bases, 7 bases remained unmatched. Source material: PBMCs. This sequence originates from a woman aged 25 to 39 in good health and CMV-seronegative. The rearrangement uses TRBV6-6 and TRBJ2-3; TRBD1 matches 9 bases. CDR3 residues: CASRPGQGQTDTQYF. The CDR3 DNA follows: TGTGCCAGCAGGCCGGGACAGGGTCAAACAGATACGCAGTATTTT.